The clone carrying this T cell receptor (beta chain) was observed a handful of times. The antigen remains unidentified. This record comes from a study of beta chain features in type 1 diabetes. What was sequenced were expressed TCRB transcripts, since all of the isolated RNA had been reverse transcribed. Here immunoSEQ multiplex PCR was the method, and the copy in TCRdb shows in-frame clones only, minus some. The repertoire holds around 340,000 clones, under 8.5% seen once, with 0.44% in the top ten. Each sorted fraction was over 95% pure. The J segment lost 0 bases and the V segment lost 8 bases, leaving 4 bases of the junction unmatched. Germline V CDR1 and CDR2: SNHLY, FYNNEI. The CDR3 has 13 residues. Study results and caveats: A greater similarity of naive, central memory and Treg TCRB repertoires was seen among patients than among healthy donors. A PCR bias possibly favoring shorter templates would apply equally to patients and controls.

The specimen sequenced was central memory CD4+ T cells from blood. The receptor's source is a young woman in good health. The chain has TRBV2 and TRBJ2-7; 7 nucleotides line up with TRBD1. CDR3 amino acids: CASRQGSSYEQYF. The CDR3 coding sequence is TGTGCCAGCCGACAGGGATCCTCCTACGAGCAGTACTTC.